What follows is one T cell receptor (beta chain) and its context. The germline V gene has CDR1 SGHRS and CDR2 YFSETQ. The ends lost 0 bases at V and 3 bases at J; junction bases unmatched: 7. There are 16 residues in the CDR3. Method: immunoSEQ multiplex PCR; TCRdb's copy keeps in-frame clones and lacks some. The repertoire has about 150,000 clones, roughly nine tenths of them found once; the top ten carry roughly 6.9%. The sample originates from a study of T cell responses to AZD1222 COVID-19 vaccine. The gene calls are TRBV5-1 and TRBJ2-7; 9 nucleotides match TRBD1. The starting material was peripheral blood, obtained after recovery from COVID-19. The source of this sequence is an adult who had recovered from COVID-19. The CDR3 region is CASSLAWDREFYEQYF. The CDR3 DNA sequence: TGCGCCAGCAGCTTGGCCTGGGACAGGGAATTCTACGAGCAGTACTTC.